This T cell receptor beta chain was captured in a study of glioma-infiltrating T cells after dendritic cell vaccination. At the level of the study: Glioblastoma patients came from Phase I and II dendritic cell vaccination trials. Monocyte-derived dendritic cells, cultured seven days with IL-4 and GM-CSF, were pulsed with autologous tumor lysate. Dendritic cell vaccine was injected intradermally three times, biweekly. Study conclusions and caveats: Only a small number of patients had complete blood and tumor samples.

Some clones are missing from TCRdb's copy, which holds only in-frame ones; the method was immunoSEQ multiplex PCR. This sample has about 92,000 clones, with just over 85% found just once. The CDR3 is made up of 14 amino acids. Germline V gene data show CDR1 as MNHEY and CDR2 as SMNVEV (reference sequence). The V gene end was trimmed by 6 bases and the J gene end by 5 bases; junction bases not matched to a gene: 10. Details on this clone: Antigen: not known.

The sample in question was blood, obtained before dendritic cell vaccination. The receptor's source is a human donor with glioblastoma. This chain uses TRBV27 with TRBJ2-7, with TRBD1 matching 7 bases. This CDR3 reads CASSDSGQNNEQYF. In DNA, the CDR3 is TGTGCCAGCAGCGACTCGGGACAGAACAACGAGCAGTACTTC.